What follows are 19 T cell receptor beta chains derived from one specimen sequenced in a study of low-dose radiotherapy and immunotherapy resistance in tumors. Gene-specific TRAV and TRBV primers were used for first-strand cDNA, covering alpha and beta chains. With a constant-region primer and a V-primer adapter, TCRs were subjected to around 18 PCR cycles of amplification. TCRdb analysed the reads with MiXCR anew, one entry per CDR3 protein. The table records around 9,000 distinct CDR3 sequences, around 79% of them present only once. The receptors come from a human donor with advanced metastatic prostate, ovarian, gallbladder or colorectal cancer (not recorded which). This table probably holds off-target reads from a library built for another chain.

The rearrangement uses TRBV3-1 and TRBJ2-2; D is ambiguous. CDR3 length: 13 residues. In germline, CDR1 is LGHDT, CDR2 YNNKEL (reference sequence). V was pared by 4 bases and J by 8 bases, with 11 bases between. The CDR3 spells CASSRKSRGELFF. CDR3 coding DNA: TGTGCCAGCAGCCGTAAGTCACGTGGGGAGCTGTTTTTT.

CDR3 nucleotides: TGTGCCAGCAGTTCCGCCGGGGGGGGAATAAGCGAGCAGTACTTC. Its translation: CASSSAGGGISEQYF. The gene calls are TRBV28 and TRBJ2-7, with TRBD2 identical over 8 bases. CDR3 size: 15 residues. Looked up from germline, CDR1 is MDHEN and CDR2 is SYDVKM. V lost 4 bases to trimming and J lost 6 bases; unmatched junction nucleotides: 11.

V and J are TRBV12-3 or TRBV12-4 and TRBJ1-6; D not resolved. The CDR3 consists of 15 residues. Trimming took 1 base from V and 6 from J, leaving 10 bases between them. DNA for the CDR3: TGTGCCAGCAGTTTAGGGGAACTTACTAATTCACCCCTCCACTTT. Its translation: CASSLGELTNSPLHF.

The J gene is TRBJ2-5, the V gene TRBV12-3 or TRBV12-4, with D perhaps TRBD2 (7 bases). The CDR3 spans 14 residues. V shed 6 bases and J shed 5 bases, with 16 bases lying between them. The CDR3 bases are TGTGCCAGCAGCTCACCAGGGGAGGGGGAGACCCAGTACTTC. It yields the protein CASSSPGEGETQYF.

The chain combines TRBV20-1 with TRBJ1-5, with TRBD1 as a possible D gene (5 bases). CDR3 size: 14 residues. The germline V gene encodes CDR1 DFQATT and CDR2 SNEGSKA (reference sequence). The V end lost 0 bases, the J end lost 0 bases, and 6 bases lay between the germline ends. The CDR3 loop reads CSAREGTSNQPQHF. The CDR3 nucleotides are TGCAGTGCTAGAGAGGGGACTAGCAATCAGCCCCAGCATTTT.

This clonotype was seen a few times. The chain combines TRBV5-4 with TRBJ2-2; TRBD2 matches at 9 bases. V shed 5 bases, J shed 4 bases, and the junction held 6 bases outside the gene matches. The CDR3 runs to 15 residues. In germline, CDR1 is SGHNT, CDR2 YYREEE (reference sequence). CDR3 amino acids: CASRSSGTPTGELFF. CDR3 coding DNA: TGTGCCAGCAGATCTAGCGGGACCCCCACCGGGGAGCTGTTTTTT.

V usage is TRBV28 and J usage is TRBJ2-3; no definite D call. Trimming left V 2 bases short and J 0 bases short, with 3 bases between. The germline gives CDR1 MDHEN, CDR2 SYDVKM. This CDR3 has 13 residues. The CDR3 protein is CASSLVSTDTQYF. Here the CDR3 DNA reads TGTGCCAGCAGTTTAGTTAGCACAGATACGCAGTATTTT.

This clonotype was observed a few times. The chain uses TRBV5-5 and TRBJ1-5; D gene ambiguous. The CDR3 loop spans 16 amino acids. Germline CDR1 reads SGHKS; CDR2 reads YYEKEE (reference sequence). The V end lost 0 bases, the J end lost 3 bases, and 13 bases lay between the germline ends. The CDR3 region is CASSLADGSFNQPQHF. DNA for the CDR3: TGTGCCAGCAGCTTGGCCGATGGTAGTTTCAATCAGCCCCAGCATTTT.

The rearrangement uses TRBV9 and TRBJ2-1; a weak D match, TRBD2 (7 bases). Germline V gene lookup returns CDR1 SGDLS and CDR2 YYNGEE. This CDR3 comprises 15 residues. The V end lost 6 bases, the J end lost 3 bases, and 16 bases lay between the germline ends. The CDR3 DNA reads as TGTGCCAGCAATACGGGGGGCGGAATCTACAATGAGCAGTTCTTC. As protein: CASNTGGGIYNEQFF.

This clonotype occurred a few times. The chain couples TRBV2 to TRBJ2-1, with 9 bases that match TRBD2. CDR3 length: 15 amino acids. V shed 7 bases, J shed 4 bases, and the junction held 8 bases outside the gene matches. Germline values: CDR1 SNHLY, CDR2 FYNNEI. This chain's CDR3 is CASMSAGGSYNEQFF. The CDR3 bases are TGTGCCAGCATGTCAGCGGGAGGCAGTTACAATGAGCAGTTCTTC. The entire variable domain, with the rest obtained from reference TRBV2 and TRBJ2-1, is as follows: EPEVTQTPSHQVTQMGQEVILRCVPISNHLYFYWYRQILGQKVEFLVSFYNNEISEKSEIFDDQFSVERPDGSNFTLKIRSTKLEDSAMYFCASMSAGGSYNEQFFGPGTRLTVL.

This clonotype showed up just a few times. The J gene is TRBJ1-2, the V gene TRBV20-1; 12 bases agree with TRBD1. V dropped 2 bases and J dropped 5; count of bases not matched to a gene: 6. This CDR3 spans 15 amino acids. The germline gives CDR1 DFQATT, CDR2 SNEGSKA (reference sequence). The CDR3 bases are TGCAGTGCTAGATCCGGGACAGGGGGCGAGTATGGCTACACCTTC. Translated, it gives CSARSGTGGEYGYTF.

This clonotype was picked up one time. The V and J genes are TRBV13 and TRBJ2-2, with a possible D match to TRBD1 (6 bases). The germline CDR1 and CDR2 sequences are PRHDT and FYEKMQ (reference sequence). The V gene lost 7 bases and the J gene lost 2 bases, with 8 bases spanning the gap. The CDR3 extends over 13 amino acids. Here the CDR3 DNA reads TGTGCCAGCAAACAGGGTAACACCGGGGAGCTGTTTTTT. This encodes CASKQGNTGELFF.

This clonotype was seen only a few times. V usage is TRBV7-2 and J usage is TRBJ1-2, with D unclear. Germline V gene data show CDR1 as SGHTA and CDR2 as FQGNSA. The CDR3 has 11 amino acids. V dropped 2 bases and J dropped 7 bases, with 5 bases sitting between them. The CDR3 spells CASSLIGGYTF. DNA of the CDR3: TGTGCCAGCAGCTTAATTGGTGGCTACACCTTC.

This chain uses TRBV28 with TRBJ2-1; TRBD2 matches 10 bases. Germline-derived CDR1 and CDR2 are MDHEN and SYDVKM. The CDR3 spans 14 residues. Trimming removed 4 bases from V and 9 bases from J; junction bases left unmatched: 6. This chain's CDR3 is CASSSAGGPGEQFF. The CDR3 bases are TGTGCCAGCAGTTCAGCGGGAGGGCCCGGTGAGCAGTTCTTC.

V usage is TRBV10-3 and J usage is TRBJ2-1; TRBD2 matches at 10 bases. The CDR3 length is 16 residues. V lost 5 bases and J lost 8; bases outside the gene matches: 12. Germline V CDR1 and CDR2: ENHRY, SYGVKD. CDR3 loop: CAISFGAGGPNDEQFF. As DNA, the CDR3 is TGTGCCATCAGTTTCGGAGCGGGAGGGCCTAACGATGAGCAGTTCTTC.

The chain carries TRBV29-1 and TRBJ2-5; weak D call: TRBD1 (5 bases). V was clipped by 3 bases and J by 4 bases, with 12 bases between them. The V gene's germline CDR1 is SQVTM and CDR2 ANQGSEA. This CDR3 is built from 13 residues. In DNA form, the CDR3 reads TGCAGCGTTGATTTGGGGCAGGGAGAGACCCAGTACTTC. This encodes CSVDLGQGETQYF.

The chain uses TRBV29-1 and TRBJ2-1, with D possibly being TRBD1 (5 bases). The CDR3 sequence is 14 residues long. The V end lost 3 bases, the J end lost 6 bases, and 15 bases lay between the germline ends. Germline V CDR1 and CDR2: SQVTM, ANQGSEA. The chain's CDR3 is CSVDRVGPPNEQFF. In DNA form, the CDR3 reads TGCAGCGTTGACAGGGTTGGCCCTCCCAATGAGCAGTTCTTC.

The V gene is TRBV6-1, the J gene TRBJ2-3; 8 nucleotides match TRBD1. Germline CDR1 MNHNS, CDR2 SASEGT. CDR3 length equals 15 residues. V dropped 8 bases and J dropped 2; count of bases not matched to a gene: 9. CDR3 coding DNA: TGTGCCAGCGGACTCGGACAGGGATACACAGATACGCAGTATTTT. Protein: CASGLGQGYTDTQYF.

In its sample, this clonotype was seen a few times. V is TRBV2 and J is TRBJ2-2; D gene uncertain. Germline V gene sequence: CDR1 SNHLY, CDR2 FYNNEI. V lost 2 bases to trimming and J lost 6 bases, with 10 bases between them. This CDR3 has 14 amino acids. CDR3 amino acids: CASSERWAAGELFF. DNA of the CDR3: TGTGCCAGCAGTGAAAGATGGGCAGCCGGGGAGCTGTTTTTT.